This T cell receptor (beta chain) was observed in a study of T cells in tumors after PD-1 blockade. Findings and caveats of the study: Only pre- versus post-treatment comparisons showed clonal replacement.

The CDR3 sequence is 15 residues long. The germline gives CDR1 LGHDT, CDR2 YNNKEL (reference sequence). J was trimmed by 1 base and V by 3 bases; bases with no gene match: 4. Sequenced by immunoSEQ multiplex PCR; TCRdb stores in-frame clones only, minus some. The table lists about 8,500 clones, 65% of them singletons, with 3.5% to 5.5% in the top ten. Comment on this clone: What it binds is not known.

The sample here was tumor tissue, taken after anti-PD-1 treatment. This clonotype originated in a human donor with basal cell carcinoma. The V and J genes are TRBV3-1 (or the pseudogene TRBV3-2) and TRBJ2-5; 8 positions match TRBD2. This CDR3 is CASSHRGGIQETQYF. CDR3 nucleotide sequence: TGTGCCAGCAGCCATCGCGGGGGGATCCAAGAGACCCAGTACTTC.